This entry concerns a single T cell receptor beta chain. Its antigen is currently not known. No base quality values were provided; no much bigger clone lies one nucleotide off. The germline V gene (reference sequence) sets CDR1 to LNHDA and CDR2 to SQIVND. The CDR3 measures 14 amino acids from cysteine to phenylalanine. Only CDR3 DNA is held: 42 bases, read in frame from base 1. V was cut back by 9 bases and J by 2 bases, leaving a gap of 14 bases between them. The record originates from a study of radiotherapy plus CTLA-4 blockade in lung cancer (dated by TCRdb to the late 2010s). Notes on the research overall: Objective responses were observed in 15% to 20% of enrolled patients, and disease control was achieved in approximately 30%. General conclusions and limits of the study: Increased serum interferon-beta after radiation, together with early dynamic changes in blood T cell clones, were reported to be the strongest predictors of response. After treatment with radiotherapy and ipilimumab, TCR clones that came from tumors expanded in the peripheral blood.

The study tested focal radiation therapy combined with CTLA-4 blockade (ipilimumab) in patients with chemo-refractory metastatic non-small-cell lung cancer. The library was made by the immunoSEQ multiplex PCR assay. TCRdb retrieved this table from immuneACCESS and kept in-frame rearrangements only. Not all clones are present; in checked studies, unresolved V genes account for under half, and no reason is known for the remainder. The sample includes approximately 30,000 clones, with more than 80% observed a single time. The ten largest clones take up under 30% of the sample. Sequences were derived from peripheral blood, sampled from a patient treated with radiotherapy plus ipilimumab. The receptor was isolated from a human donor with non-small cell lung cancer that progressed on radiotherapy plus ipilimumab. The rearrangement combines TRBV19 with TRBJ1-3; TRBD1 is a possible D gene, resting on 6 matching bases. DNA sequence: TGTGCCAGCCGGGACACTTGGCCTGGAAACACCATATATTTT. Translated, this is CASRDTWPGNTIYF. The reference TRBV19 and TRBJ1-3 proteins fill in what lies around the CDR3, so the full variable domain reads DGGITQSPKYLFRKEGQNVTLSCEQNLNHDAMYWYRQDPGQGLRLIYYSQIVNDFQKGDIAEGYSVSREKKESFPLTVTSAQKNPTAFYLCASRDTWPGNTIYFGEGSWLTVV.